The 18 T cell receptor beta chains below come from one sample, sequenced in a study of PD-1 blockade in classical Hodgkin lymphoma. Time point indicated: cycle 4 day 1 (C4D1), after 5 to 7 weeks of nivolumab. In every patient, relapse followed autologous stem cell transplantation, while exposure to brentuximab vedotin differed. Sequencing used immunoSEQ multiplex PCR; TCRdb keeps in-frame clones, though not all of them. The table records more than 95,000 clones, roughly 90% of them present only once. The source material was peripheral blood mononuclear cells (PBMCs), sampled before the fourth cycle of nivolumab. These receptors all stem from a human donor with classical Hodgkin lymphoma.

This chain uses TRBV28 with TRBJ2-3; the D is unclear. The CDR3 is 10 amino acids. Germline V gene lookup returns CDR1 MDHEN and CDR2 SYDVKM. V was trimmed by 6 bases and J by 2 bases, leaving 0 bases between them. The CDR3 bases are TGTGCCAGCAGCACAGATACGCAGTATTTT. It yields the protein CASSTDTQYF.

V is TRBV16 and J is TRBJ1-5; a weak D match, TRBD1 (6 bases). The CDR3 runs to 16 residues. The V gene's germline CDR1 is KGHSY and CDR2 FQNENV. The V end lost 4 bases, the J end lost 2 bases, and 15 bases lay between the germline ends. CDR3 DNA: TGTGCCAGCAGCCGGGGGCGGGGTTGGGGCAATCAGCCCCAGCATTTT. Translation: CASSRGRGWGNQPQHF.

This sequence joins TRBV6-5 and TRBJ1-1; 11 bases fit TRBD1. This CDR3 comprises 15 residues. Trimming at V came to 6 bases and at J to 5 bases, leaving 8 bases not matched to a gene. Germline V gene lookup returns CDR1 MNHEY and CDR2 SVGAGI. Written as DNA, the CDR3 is TGTGCCAGCAGACTACGGACAGGGGGCTTGACTGAAGCTTTCTTT. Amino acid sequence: CASRLRTGGLTEAFF.

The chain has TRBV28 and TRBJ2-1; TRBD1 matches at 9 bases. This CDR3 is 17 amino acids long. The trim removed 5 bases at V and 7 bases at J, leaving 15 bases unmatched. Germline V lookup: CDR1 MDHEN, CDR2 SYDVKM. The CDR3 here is CASSLDTNRGRRNEQFF. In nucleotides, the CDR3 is TGTGCCAGCAGTCTCGACACCAACAGGGGGCGTCGGAATGAGCAGTTCTTC. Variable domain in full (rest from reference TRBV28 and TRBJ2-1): DVKVTQSSRYLVKRTGEKVFLECVQDMDHENMFWYRQDPGLGLRLIYFSYDVKMKEKGDIPEGYSVSREKKERFSLILESASTNQTSMYLCASSLDTNRGRRNEQFFGPGTRLTVL.

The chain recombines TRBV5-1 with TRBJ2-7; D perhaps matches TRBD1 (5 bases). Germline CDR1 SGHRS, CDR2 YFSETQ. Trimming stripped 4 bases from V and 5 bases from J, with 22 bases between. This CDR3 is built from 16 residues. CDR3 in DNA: TGCGCCAGCAGCACTCAGACAGCGCTCTTGAGCCACGAGCAGTACTTC. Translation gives CASSTQTALLSHEQYF.

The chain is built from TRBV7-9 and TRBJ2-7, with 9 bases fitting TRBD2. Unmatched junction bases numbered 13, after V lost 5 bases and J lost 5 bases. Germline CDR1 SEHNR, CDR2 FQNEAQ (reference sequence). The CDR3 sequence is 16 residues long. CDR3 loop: CASSPVAGGGRNEQYF. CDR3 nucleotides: TGTGCCAGCAGCCCAGTTGCGGGAGGGGGTAGGAACGAGCAGTACTTC.

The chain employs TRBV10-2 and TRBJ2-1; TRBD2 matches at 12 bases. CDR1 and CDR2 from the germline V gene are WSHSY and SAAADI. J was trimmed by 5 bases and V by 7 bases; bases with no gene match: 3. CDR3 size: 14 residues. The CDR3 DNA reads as TGCGCCAGCAACCTAGCGGGAGGGGACAATGAGCAGTTCTTC. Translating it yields CASNLAGGDNEQFF.

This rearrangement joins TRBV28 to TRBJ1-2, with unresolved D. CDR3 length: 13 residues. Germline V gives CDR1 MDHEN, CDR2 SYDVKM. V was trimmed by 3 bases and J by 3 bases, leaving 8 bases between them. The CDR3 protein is CASSFDGHYGYTF. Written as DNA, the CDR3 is TGTGCCAGCAGTTTTGACGGACACTATGGCTACACCTTC.

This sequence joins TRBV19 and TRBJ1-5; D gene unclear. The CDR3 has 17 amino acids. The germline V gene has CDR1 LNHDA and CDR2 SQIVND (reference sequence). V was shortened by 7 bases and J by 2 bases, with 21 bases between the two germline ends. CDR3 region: CASTNLARSTGNQPQHF. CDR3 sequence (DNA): TGTGCCAGTACCAACCTCGCACGTTCCACAGGCAATCAGCCCCAGCATTTT.

The CDR3: CASSPGQGNYGYTF. The DNA of the CDR3 is TGCGCCAGCAGCCCGGGACAGGGAAACTATGGCTACACCTTC. The gene calls are TRBV5-1 and TRBJ1-2, with 9 bases identical to TRBD1. V shed 4 bases and J 2 bases; nucleotides not matched to a gene: 3. CDR1 and CDR2 from the germline V gene are SGHRS and YFSETQ. The CDR3 contains 14 residues.

Here the CDR3 reads CASSGQRQPQHF. The CDR3 nucleotides read TGTGCCAGCAGCGGTCAACGACAGCCCCAGCATTTT. The chain has TRBV28 and TRBJ1-5; D ambiguous. Germline V gene data show CDR1 as MDHEN and CDR2 as SYDVKM. The V gene lost 6 bases and the J gene lost 7 bases, with 10 bases spanning the gap. The CDR3 runs 12 residues. Based on the CDR3 plus reference TRBV28 and TRBJ1-5, the full variable domain is DVKVTQSSRYLVKRTGEKVFLECVQDMDHENMFWYRQDPGLGLRLIYFSYDVKMKEKGDIPEGYSVSREKKERFSLILESASTNQTSMYLCASSGQRQPQHFGDGTRLSIL.

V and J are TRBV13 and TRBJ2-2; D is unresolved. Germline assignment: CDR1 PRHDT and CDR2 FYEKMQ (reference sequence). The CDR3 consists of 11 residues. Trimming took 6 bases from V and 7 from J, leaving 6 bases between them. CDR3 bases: TGTGCCAGCAGGGTTCACGGGGAGCTGTTTTTT. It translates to CASRVHGELFF.

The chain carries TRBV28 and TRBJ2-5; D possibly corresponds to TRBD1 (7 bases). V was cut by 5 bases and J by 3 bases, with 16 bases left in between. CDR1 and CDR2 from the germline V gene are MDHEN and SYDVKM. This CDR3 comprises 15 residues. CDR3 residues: CASSPRGQPKETQYF. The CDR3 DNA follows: TGTGCCAGCAGTCCGCGGGGACAGCCAAAAGAGACCCAGTACTTC.

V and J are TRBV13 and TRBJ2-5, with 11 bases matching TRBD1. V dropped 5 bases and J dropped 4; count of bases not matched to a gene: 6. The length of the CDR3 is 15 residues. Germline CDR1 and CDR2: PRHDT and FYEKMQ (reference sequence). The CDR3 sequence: CASSGPGQGGETQYF. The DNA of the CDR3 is TGTGCCAGCAGCGGCCCGGGACAGGGGGGAGAGACCCAGTACTTC.

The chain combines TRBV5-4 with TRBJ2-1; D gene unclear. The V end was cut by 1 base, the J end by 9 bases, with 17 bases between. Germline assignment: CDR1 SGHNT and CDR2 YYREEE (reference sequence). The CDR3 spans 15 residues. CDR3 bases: TGTGCCAGCAGCTTGAGTCTAGGAACTCCGCTTGAGCAGTTCTTC. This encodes CASSLSLGTPLEQFF.

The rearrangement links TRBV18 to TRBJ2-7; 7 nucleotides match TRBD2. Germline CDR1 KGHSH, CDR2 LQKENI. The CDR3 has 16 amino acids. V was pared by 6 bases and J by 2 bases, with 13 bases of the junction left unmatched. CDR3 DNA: TGTGCCAGCTCCGCCATCGGGGCTAGCGGCACCTACGAGCAGTACTTC. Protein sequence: CASSAIGASGTYEQYF.

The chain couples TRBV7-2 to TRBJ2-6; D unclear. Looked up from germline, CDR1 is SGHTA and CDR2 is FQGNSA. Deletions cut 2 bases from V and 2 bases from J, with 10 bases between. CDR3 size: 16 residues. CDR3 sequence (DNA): TGTGCCAGCAGCTTATCCAGAAAAACTGGGGCCAACGTCCTGACTTTC. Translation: CASSLSRKTGANVLTF.

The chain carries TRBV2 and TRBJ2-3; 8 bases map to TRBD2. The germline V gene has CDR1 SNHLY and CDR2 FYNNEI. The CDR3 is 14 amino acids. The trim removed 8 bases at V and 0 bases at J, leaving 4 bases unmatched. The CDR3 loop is CASSSSGSTDTQYF. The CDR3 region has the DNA TGTGCCAGCTCGTCTAGCGGGAGCACAGATACGCAGTATTTT.